Listed here are 11 T cell receptor beta chains from one sample, sequenced in a study of beta chain features in type 1 diabetes. Overall study results and limits: Shorter TCRB CDR3s, moderately but significantly so, were found in Type 1 diabetes patients in all four CD4+ subsets.

The isolated RNA, all of it, was reverse transcribed, so expressed TCRB transcripts were what got sequenced. Generated by immunoSEQ multiplex PCR, the TCRdb table keeps only in-frame clones and is missing some. The sample lists a few hundred thousand clones; approximately 12% were seen once. No antigens are known for them. The source material was naive CD4+ T cells from blood. These receptors were obtained from a woman under 30 with type 1 diabetes.

The chain couples TRBV18 to TRBJ2-1; possible D gene TRBD2, 5 bases. V was shortened by 4 bases and J by 2 bases, with 6 bases between the two germline ends. This CDR3 is 13 amino acids long. Germline-derived CDR1 and CDR2 are KGHSH and LQKENI. As DNA, the CDR3 is TGTGCCAGCTCACGAGCGGCCTACAATGAGCAGTTCTTC. It is translated as CASSRAAYNEQFF.

This clone was observed a few times. This chain links TRBV4-1 with TRBJ2-1, with TRBD2 matching over 7 bases. V lost 0 bases, J lost 0 bases, and 14 bases stayed unmatched. There are 20 residues in the CDR3. CDR1 and CDR2 from the germline V gene are MGHRA and YSYEKL. The CDR3 nucleotides are TGCGCCAGCAGCCAAGATCTTGAAATTTCTGGCGGGAGCTCCTACAATGAGCAGTTCTTC. Translated: CASSQDLEISGGSSYNEQFF.

CDR3 region: CASSLGLEEFF. For the CDR3, the DNA is TGTGCCAGCAGTTTGGGACTCGAGGAGTTCTTC. The rearrangement uses TRBV6-6 and TRBJ2-1; D may be TRBD2 (6 bases). Per germline, CDR1 MNHNY and CDR2 SVGAGI (reference sequence). Trimming stripped 4 bases from V and 14 bases from J, with 12 bases between. The CDR3 is 11 amino acids.

This chain links TRBV7-8 with TRBJ1-2; 8 bases map to TRBD1. The CDR3 spans 14 residues. The J segment lost 4 bases and the V segment lost 2 bases, leaving 3 bases of the junction unmatched. CDR1 and CDR2 from the germline V gene are SGHVS and FQNEAQ. The CDR3 nucleotides are TGTGCCAGCAGCTTATCGGACAGGGTCTATGGCTACACCTTC. Amino acids: CASSLSDRVYGYTF.

The chain joins TRBV7-8 to TRBJ2-1, with 13 bases aligning to TRBD2. The ends lost 3 bases at V and 8 bases at J; junction bases unmatched: 4. The CDR3 is 15 residues long. Per the germline V gene, CDR1 is SGHVS and CDR2 is FQNEAQ. The CDR3 nucleotides read TGTGCCAGCAGCTTGGGACTAGCGGGGCCCTATGAGCAGTTCTTC. Protein product: CASSLGLAGPYEQFF. Full variable domain (rest looked up from reference TRBV7-8 and TRBJ2-1): GAGVSQSPRYKVAKRGQDVALRCDPISGHVSLFWYQQALGQGPEFLTYFQNEAQLDKSGLPSDRFFAERPEGSVSTLKIQRTQQEDSAVYLCASSLGLAGPYEQFFGPGTRLTVL.

Regarding this clone: At the DNA level, this CDR3 is encoded by other sequences in the same sample as well. This chain links TRBV30 with TRBJ1-2; D unresolved. The V gene lost 2 bases and the J gene lost 2 bases, with 6 bases spanning the gap. Germline CDR1 is GTSNPN and CDR2 is SVGIG (reference sequence). This CDR3 has 12 residues. Here the CDR3 reads CAWSTGNYGYTF. The DNA for the CDR3 is TGTGCCTGGAGTACGGGGAACTATGGCTACACCTTC.

The chain has TRBV20-1 and TRBJ1-2, with D unresolved. This CDR3 spans 11 amino acids. V was clipped by 3 bases and J by 5 bases, with 7 bases between them. The germline V gene encodes CDR1 DFQATT and CDR2 SNEGSKA (reference sequence). DNA of the CDR3: TGCAGTGCTAGGAACAGATATGGCTACACCTTC. Its protein product is CSARNRYGYTF.

This clone was counted between two and nine times. This chain joins TRBV29-1 and TRBJ2-7, with 9 bases aligning to TRBD1. The CDR3 extends over 13 amino acids. Germline V lookup: CDR1 SQVTM, CDR2 ANQGSEA. Trimming cost V 6 bases and J 4 bases; bases outside gene matches: 7. The CDR3 is CSVDTGGRYEQYF. The CDR3 DNA reads TGCAGCGTCGATACAGGGGGCCGATACGAGCAGTACTTC.

This clone was picked up a small number of times. The chain couples TRBV7-2 to TRBJ2-5, with D perhaps TRBD2 (6 bases). Germline V gene data show CDR1 as SGHTA and CDR2 as FQGNSA. The CDR3 totals 17 residues. The V and J ends lost 1 base and 4 bases respectively, with 19 bases between them. This CDR3 is CASSLGVLAITGETQYF. The CDR3 DNA follows: TGTGCCAGCAGCTTAGGGGTCCTAGCGATCACGGGAGAGACCCAGTACTTC.

This clone was seen only once. The rearrangement links TRBV6-5 to TRBJ1-2; 7 positions agree with TRBD1. CDR1 MNHEY and CDR2 SVGAGI come from the germline V gene. CDR3 length: 11 residues. J gave up 4 bases and V 10 bases, and 3 bases lay outside the gene matches. The CDR3 is CATRDSYGYTF. DNA for the CDR3: TGTGCCACCCGGGACAGCTATGGCTACACCTTC.

This chain connects TRBV7-2 to TRBJ2-7, with 7 nucleotides matching TRBD2. Per the germline V gene, CDR1 is SGHTA and CDR2 is FQGNSA. With 5 bases clipped from V and 5 bases from J, the junction kept 9 bases outside the gene matches. The CDR3 has 14 amino acids. The CDR3 nucleotides are TGTGCCAGCAGCCCCCAAGCGGGAATAAACGAGCAGTACTTC. Encoded protein: CASSPQAGINEQYF.